The source of this T cell receptor (beta chain) is a study of blood T cell repertoires in COVID-19. The wider study: Samples taken during acute and convalescent COVID-19 were collected in the United States, Italy and Spain.

Living in under 30 US areas, the participants were between 18 and 89 years of age. In germline, CDR1 is MGHDK, CDR2 SYGVNS. Trimming stripped 4 bases from V and 0 bases from J, with 7 bases between. CDR3 length: 14 residues. Per the original data handling: Researchers report that nucleated cell counts were estimated from reference gene primer amplification. Libraries were prepared by immunoSEQ multiplex PCR; TCRdb keeps only in-frame clonotypes and omits some of them. The V and J calls and clone size were taken over from that table, and D and trimming were inferred from the DNA. The sample has about 220,000 clones; 80% to 90% are singletons.

The rearrangement uses TRBV25-1 and TRBJ1-3; perhaps TRBD1 as D (5 bases). The specimen sequenced was PBMCs or T cells enriched from blood (not recorded which). This clonotype originated in a woman aged 40-49 years with acute COVID-19. In nucleotides, the CDR3 is TGTGCCAGCAGTGGGACAAGCTCTGGAAACACCATATATTTT. It codes for CASSGTSSGNTIYF.